The 16 T cell receptor beta chains below were found in one sample sequenced in a study of T cell repertoires in cytomegalovirus infection. One entry per CDR3 protein results from TCRdb running MiXCR on the reads. The table records nearly 550,000 distinct CDR3 sequences, 16% of them present only once. The sequenced sample was CD8+ T cells from PBMCs. These receptor sequences come from a human donor in good health (CMV status not recorded). Some clones in this sample may be carry-over from other donors' samples.

This chain links TRBV9 with TRBJ2-5, with D possibly called TRBD1 or TRBD2 (6 bases each). V was cut by 1 base and J by 5 bases, with 12 bases left in between. Per the germline V gene, CDR1 is SGDLS and CDR2 is YYNGEE. The CDR3 extends over 14 amino acids. CDR3 residues: CASSVRGGTETQYF. The DNA of the CDR3 is TGTGCCAGCAGCGTAAGAGGGGGGACGGAGACCCAGTACTTC.

The table lists this clonotype with many counts. The rearrangement uses TRBV7-3 and TRBJ2-1, with 10 bases matching TRBD2. The CDR3 has 16 residues. V lost 3 bases, J lost 8 bases, and 10 bases stayed unmatched. CDR1 is SGHTA, CDR2 FQGTGA, per germline. DNA of the CDR3: TGTGCCAGCAGCTTCAGGAGCGGGGGGGTTTCAGATGAGCAGTTCTTC. This sequence encodes CASSFRSGGVSDEQFF. Full variable domain (remainder filled in from reference TRBV7-3 and TRBJ2-1): GAGVSQTPSNKVTEKGKYVELRCDPISGHTALYWYRQSLGQGPEFLIYFQGTGAADDSGLPNDRFFAVRPEGSVSTLKIQRTERGDSAVYLCASSFRSGGVSDEQFFGPGTRLTVL.

This clonotype turned up a few times. The junction departs from germline at one end; a sequencing error may be responsible. The chain carries TRBV7-3 and TRBJ2-1; tentatively, D is TRBD1 (5 bases). The CDR3 runs to 13 residues. Germline CDR1 reads SGHTA; CDR2 reads FQGTGA. CDR3 in amino acids: CASRYTADKEQFF. CDR3 DNA sequence: TGTGCCAGCAGATATACCGCGGACAAGGAGCAGTTCTTC. The variable domain in full, with the rest retrieved from reference TRBV7-3 and TRBJ2-1, is GAGVSQTPSNKVTEKGKYVELRCDPISGHTALYWYRQSLGQGPEFLIYFQGTGAADDSGLPNDRFFAVRPEGSVSTLKIQRTERGDSAVYLCASRYTADKEQFFGPGTRLTVL.

The gene calls are TRBV9 and TRBJ2-5; the match to TRBD2 covers 14 bases. The CDR3 has 16 amino acids. Germline loops: CDR1 SGDLS, CDR2 YYNGEE. J lost 5 bases, V lost 0 bases, and 3 bases had no gene match. CDR3 in DNA: TGTGCCAGCAGCGTAGAGGGACTAGCGGGAGACGAGACCCAGTACTTC. Amino acids: CASSVEGLAGDETQYF.

The chain uses TRBV20-1 and TRBJ2-1; D is unclear. Germline CDR1 reads DFQATT; CDR2 reads SNEGSKA (reference sequence). V lost 4 bases and J lost 6, with 4 bases in between. This CDR3 comprises 10 residues. The CDR3 sequence: CSAMPNEQFF. CDR3 bases: TGCAGTGCTATGCCCAATGAGCAGTTCTTC.

The chain is built from TRBV3-1 and TRBJ1-1, with D possibly TRBD1 on 5 matching bases. V shed 5 bases and J shed 0 bases, with 16 bases lying between them. CDR3 length: 16 residues. Per the germline V gene, CDR1 is LGHDT and CDR2 is YNNKEL (reference sequence). This CDR3 is CASSILTGGMNTEAFF. The CDR3 DNA reads as TGTGCCAGCAGCATATTAACTGGGGGTATGAACACTGAAGCTTTCTTT. The complete variable domain, with remaining parts taken from reference TRBV3-1 and TRBJ1-1, reads DTAVSQTPKYLVTQMGNDKSIKCEQNLGHDTMYWYKQDSKKFLKIMFSYNNKELIINETVPNRFSPKSPDKAHLNLHINSLELGDSAVYFCASSILTGGMNTEAFFGQGTRLTVV.

This clonotype was recorded many times. The chain joins TRBV6-1 to TRBJ2-3; D call uncertain. V was shortened by 2 bases and J by 0 bases, with 15 bases between the two germline ends. The germline CDR1 and CDR2 sequences are MNHNS and SASEGT. The CDR3 runs 17 residues. The CDR3 DNA follows: TGTGCCAGCAGTGAAATGGGTCGGCCTACTAGCACAGATACGCAGTATTTT. Its protein product is CASSEMGRPTSTDTQYF.

For this clonotype: Given a much more abundant clone one base away, this may be a read error. The gene calls are TRBV7-4 and TRBJ2-4; D is undetermined. Germline CDR1 and CDR2: SGHVT and SQSDAQ. This CDR3 has 16 residues. The CDR3: CASSLGDTRAKSIQYF. The CDR3 coding sequence is TGTGCCAGCAGCTTAGGTGACACCCGAGCCAAAAGCATTCAGTACTTC.

The table lists this clonotype with many counts. The J gene is TRBJ2-7, the V gene TRBV28; D gene unclear. The CDR3 is made up of 14 amino acids. Trimming left V 2 bases short and J 0 bases short, with 8 bases between. Germline V gives CDR1 MDHEN, CDR2 SYDVKM. CDR3 protein: CASSLVPGSYEQYF. The CDR3 DNA sequence: TGTGCCAGCAGTTTAGTTCCCGGCTCCTACGAGCAGTACTTC.

This clonotype has more than one count but fewer than ten. This chain joins TRBV9 and TRBJ2-3; D ambiguous. Germline V gene data show CDR1 as SGDLS and CDR2 as YYNGEE. V lost 1 base and J 4 bases, leaving 10 bases between the germline ends. The CDR3 loop spans 14 amino acids. DNA of the CDR3: TGTGCCAGCAGCGTACACGGATTCGCAGATACGCAGTATTTT. This sequence encodes CASSVHGFADTQYF.

This chain connects TRBV18 to TRBJ1-1, with D unclear. The CDR3 runs to 14 residues. The ends were cut back, 1 base at V and 1 base at J, with 7 bases in the middle. CDR1 KGHSH and CDR2 LQKENI come from the germline V gene. CDR3 in DNA: TGTGCCAGCTCACCACGTAGGACGAACACTGAAGCTTTCTTT. Translation gives CASSPRRTNTEAFF.

This clonotype was seen ten or more times. This chain links TRBV6-2 or TRBV6-3 with TRBJ2-1; either TRBD1 or TRBD2 may fit D (5 bases each). Trimming took off 4 bases at V and 7 bases at J, with 11 bases between the two ends. Per the germline V gene, CDR1 is MNHEY and CDR2 is SVGEGT. The CDR3 totals 13 residues. Here the CDR3 DNA reads TGTGCCAGCAGTTCGGGACCGAGAAATGAGCAGTTCTTC. Translated: CASSSGPRNEQFF.

The chain joins TRBV11-2 to TRBJ1-1; TRBD1 matches 8 bases. Germline-derived CDR1 and CDR2 are SGHAT and FQNNGV. The length of the CDR3 is 13 residues. V gave up 7 bases and J gave up 10 bases; unmatched junction bases: 11. DNA of the CDR3: TGTGCCAGCATCTCCGGGACAGGCAAGGGAGCTTTCTTT. Amino acids: CASISGTGKGAFF.

The J gene is TRBJ2-3, the V gene TRBV6-2 or TRBV6-3; D may correspond to TRBD1 or TRBD2 (5 bases each). Germline V gene lookup returns CDR1 MNHEY and CDR2 SVGEGT. V lost 7 bases to trimming and J lost 4 bases, with 12 bases between them. CDR3 length: 13 residues. CDR3 in amino acids: CASTFGGPDTQYF. The CDR3 coding sequence is TGTGCCAGCACCTTTGGGGGTCCAGATACGCAGTATTTT.

This clonotype was detected many times. The chain links TRBV29-1 to TRBJ2-7, with D perhaps TRBD2 (6 bases). Trimming took 2 bases from V and 2 from J, leaving 16 bases between them. The CDR3 length is 15 residues. CDR1 and CDR2 (germline): SQVTM, ANQGSEA. The CDR3 spells CSVETSGLTAYEQYF. DNA for the CDR3: TGCAGCGTTGAAACTTCGGGACTTACCGCCTACGAGCAGTACTTC.

As concerns this clonotype: Possible read error: a much larger clone is one base away. The rearrangement joins TRBV12-3 or TRBV12-4 to TRBJ1-5; D uncertain. The CDR3 has 13 amino acids. CDR3 in amino acids: CGSSFQANQPQHF. The CDR3 bases are TGTGGCAGCAGTTTCCAGGCTAATCAGCCCCAGCATTTT.